The clone carrying this T cell receptor beta chain has just a few counts. As yet, its antigen is unknown. The PCR employed 60 Vbeta primers together with 13 Jbeta primers. Assay: immunoSEQ multiplex PCR; the TCRdb copy retains only in-frame clones and omits some. The sample holds about 95,000 clones, around 84% seen once. V gave up 0 bases and J gave up 11 bases; unmatched junction bases: 3. Germline loops: CDR1 SGHRS, CDR2 YFSETQ. CDR3 length: 12 residues. Unrecorded immune exposure was likely among donors, who were nominally healthy when sampled. This sample was taken from a study of cytomegalovirus exposure and HLA in healthy donors. About the research overall: Within an early data release were tens of millions of unique TCRs drawn from HLA-typed donors. Study results and caveats: TCR beta chains associated with HLA were, in a later analysis, more clonally expanded than equally common others. Being indistinguishable, some V segments were excluded, TRBV6-2 and TRBV6-3 among them.

Sequences were obtained from PBMCs. This TCR derives from a woman in her thirties or forties in good health and CMV-seropositive. V and J are TRBV5-1 and TRBJ2-3, with 7 bases lining up with TRBD2. The CDR3 nucleotides are TGCGCCAGCAGCTTGGGACTAGCAATGCAGTATTTT. It yields the protein CASSLGLAMQYF.